The rows below give T cell receptor beta chains drawn from one sample of a study of blood T cell repertoires in COVID-19. Assay used: immunoSEQ multiplex PCR; TCRdb lists only in-frame clones, some missing. The sample lists 200,000 to 250,000 clones, 83% occurring once. The sample consisted of PBMCs or T cells enriched from blood (not recorded which). Every receptor here comes from a woman between 45 and 60 years old who had been exposed to COVID-19. Each CDR3 is given without its conserved first and last residue.

j_call: TRBJ2-7
cdr3_length: 13
v_call: TRBV29-1
cdr3_aa: SVEEPGQGREEQY

j_call: TRBJ1-6
cdr3_length: 14
v_call: TRBV28
cdr3_aa: ASSLAASSYNSPLH

j_call: TRBJ2-4
cdr3_length: 13
v_call: TRBV5-5
cdr3_aa: ASSLVAGHSSIQY

j_call: TRBJ1-1
cdr3_length: 13
v_call: TRBV7-2
cdr3_aa: ASRKQASLNTEAF

j_call: TRBJ1-6
cdr3_length: 16
v_call: TRBV4-2
cdr3_aa: ASSLLGQGEGYNSPLH

j_call: TRBJ2-7
cdr3_length: 12
v_call: TRBV30
cdr3_aa: AWSEAARAYEQY

j_call: TRBJ1-1
cdr3_length: 14
v_call: TRBV27
cdr3_aa: ASSSPRGLMNTEAF

j_call: TRBJ1-3
cdr3_length: 13
v_call: TRBV2
cdr3_aa: ASSENGVGVNTIY

j_call: TRBJ1-1
cdr3_length: 13
v_call: TRBV5-4
cdr3_aa: ASSLGGRRNTEAF

j_call: TRBJ2-1
cdr3_length: 13
v_call: TRBV18
cdr3_aa: ASSPGERGYNEQF

j_call: TRBJ2-5
cdr3_length: 12
v_call: TRBV7-9
cdr3_aa: ASSLNGGEETQY

j_call: TRBJ1-5
cdr3_length: 13
v_call: TRBV4-1
cdr3_aa: ASSQEGWSGQPQH

j_call: TRBJ2-7
cdr3_length: 12
v_call: TRBV28
cdr3_aa: ASSLGQGLYEQY

j_call: TRBJ1-4
cdr3_length: 11
v_call: TRBV30
cdr3_aa: AWRDMSNEKLF

j_call: TRBJ1-1
cdr3_length: 11
v_call: TRBV30
cdr3_aa: AWSLTANTEAF

j_call: TRBJ2-1
cdr3_length: 17
v_call: TRBV27
cdr3_aa: ASSFTSRGGASHYNEQF

j_call: TRBJ1-1
cdr3_length: 11
v_call: TRBV11-2
cdr3_aa: ASSPDTNTEAF

j_call: TRBJ1-1
cdr3_length: 14
v_call: TRBV5-6
cdr3_aa: ASSPVGGSGNTEAF

j_call: TRBJ1-3
cdr3_length: 11
v_call: TRBV7-3
cdr3_aa: ASSSRQGNTIY

j_call: TRBJ1-2
cdr3_length: 12
v_call: TRBV4-3
cdr3_aa: ASSQGARTEGYT

j_call: TRBJ2-1
cdr3_length: 13
v_call: TRBV30
cdr3_aa: AWSVLGRKAGEQF

j_call: TRBJ2-7
cdr3_length: 10
v_call: TRBV11-2
cdr3_aa: ASSLDSYEQY

j_call: TRBJ1-2
cdr3_length: 12
v_call: TRBV5-1
cdr3_aa: ASSLRQGIYGYT

j_call: TRBJ1-4
cdr3_length: 13
v_call: TRBV3-1/TRBV3-2
cdr3_aa: ASSGGTGWGEKLF

j_call: TRBJ2-7
cdr3_length: 12
v_call: TRBV10-1
cdr3_aa: ASSDAGAPDEQY

j_call: TRBJ2-7
cdr3_length: 12
v_call: TRBV27
cdr3_aa: ASSLYSGGHEQY

j_call: TRBJ2-2
cdr3_length: 12
v_call: TRBV27
cdr3_aa: ATRLAGGTGELF

j_call: TRBJ2-5
cdr3_length: 12
v_call: TRBV2
cdr3_aa: ASIEPGGGETQY

j_call: TRBJ2-2
cdr3_length: 13
v_call: TRBV4-1
cdr3_aa: ASSLQGAGGGELF

j_call: TRBJ1-2
cdr3_length: 8
v_call: TRBV3-1/TRBV3-2
cdr3_aa: ASRHGGYT

j_call: TRBJ1-1
cdr3_length: 14
v_call: TRBV7-9
cdr3_aa: ASSADPGQGDTEAF

j_call: TRBJ2-2
cdr3_length: 13
v_call: TRBV2
cdr3_aa: ASSWSGGSTGELF

j_call: TRBJ2-7
cdr3_length: 16
v_call: TRBV11-2
cdr3_aa: ASSLRLASGEGSYEQY

j_call: TRBJ2-2
cdr3_length: 16
v_call: TRBV12-5
cdr3_aa: ASGWLAGAISNTGELF

j_call: TRBJ1-5
cdr3_length: 13
v_call: TRBV6-5
cdr3_aa: ASSYSGLVHQPQH

j_call: TRBJ1-1
cdr3_length: 11
v_call: TRBV6-5
cdr3_aa: ASSGLGNTEAF

j_call: TRBJ2-5
cdr3_length: 11
v_call: TRBV11-2
cdr3_aa: ASSFRGGETQY

j_call: TRBJ1-5
cdr3_length: 14
v_call: TRBV28
cdr3_aa: ASSLSGRGSNQPQH

j_call: TRBJ2-3
cdr3_length: 16
v_call: TRBV4-3
cdr3_aa: ASSQDFLAGGSTDTQY

j_call: TRBJ2-1
cdr3_length: 13
v_call: TRBV24-1
cdr3_aa: ATSDRDRAPDEQF

j_call: TRBJ2-2
cdr3_length: 13
v_call: TRBV4-2
cdr3_aa: ASSQTKANTGELF

j_call: TRBJ2-5
cdr3_length: 11
v_call: TRBV29-1
cdr3_aa: SVGTGGRETQY